A selection of T cell receptor beta chains follows, all from one sample in a study of T-cell reconstitution after alpha-beta-depleted transplantation in children. TCRdb reprocessed the PCR reads with MiXCR, giving one entry per CDR3 protein. Found here are 250,000 to 300,000 distinct CDR3 sequences, more than 8% of them singletons; the top ten hold around 10%. This sample comprised PBMCs from the stem cell graft donor, obtained from the stem cell graft. The source is a human donor who donated a stem cell graft to a child with SCID. The CDR3 runs from the conserved cysteine through the conserved F or W. A D gene is named only where the DNA matches it firmly. Clone sizes are given selectively: once, few, many, or a class where the clone is expanded.

clone_size: many; j_call: TRBJ1-1; v_call: TRBV11-2; d_call: NA; cdr3_nt: TGTGCCAGCAGCTCAATGGGCAGGAGGAACACTGAAGCTTTCTTT; cdr3_aa: CASSSMGRRNTEAFF
clone_size: few; j_call: TRBJ1-2; v_call: TRBV25-1; d_call: NA; cdr3_nt: TGTGCCAGCAGTGCTCGACACACCTATGGCTACACCTTC; cdr3_aa: CASSARHTYGYTF
clone_size: NA; j_call: TRBJ2-2; v_call: TRBV20-1; d_call: NA; cdr3_nt: TGCAGTGCAGAGTACCCCTCCGGGGAGCTGTTTTTT; cdr3_aa: CSAEYPSGELFF
clone_size: many; j_call: TRBJ2-1; v_call: TRBV9; d_call: TRBD2; cdr3_nt: TGTGCCAGCAGAGGAAACCCTAGCGGGGGTAGCTCCTACAATGAGCAGTTCTTC; cdr3_aa: CASRGNPSGGSSYNEQFF
clone_size: NA; j_call: TRBJ1-1; v_call: TRBV20-1; d_call: NA; cdr3_nt: TGCAGTGCTAGGGGGATGAACACTGAAGCTTTCTTT; cdr3_aa: CSARGMNTEAFF
clone_size: few; j_call: TRBJ2-1; v_call: TRBV20-1; d_call: TRBD2; cdr3_nt: TGCAGTGCTAGAGGCGGGACTAGCGGATACAATGAGCAGTTCTTC; cdr3_aa: CSARGGTSGYNEQFF
clone_size: few; j_call: TRBJ2-2; v_call: TRBV5-4; d_call: NA; cdr3_nt: TGTGCCAGCAGCTTATACAGTGGGAACACCGGGGAGCTGTTTTTT; cdr3_aa: CASSLYSGNTGELFF
clone_size: many; j_call: TRBJ2-1; v_call: TRBV5-1; d_call: TRBD1; cdr3_nt: TGCGCCAGCAGCTTGCGGACAGGGGGAGCGGACAATGAGCAGTTCTTC; cdr3_aa: CASSLRTGGADNEQFF
clone_size: NA; j_call: TRBJ2-5; v_call: TRBV5-1; d_call: NA; cdr3_nt: TGCGCCAGCAGATCAAGAACAGGGCTCGCTCAAGAGACCCAGTACTTC; cdr3_aa: CASRSRTGLAQETQYF
clone_size: NA; j_call: TRBJ2-1; v_call: TRBV12-3/TRBV12-4; d_call: TRBD1; cdr3_nt: TGTGCCAGCAGCCCAGGCAGGGACAGTCGCAATGAGCAGTTCTTC; cdr3_aa: CASSPGRDSRNEQFF
clone_size: NA; j_call: TRBJ1-5; v_call: TRBV18; d_call: NA; cdr3_nt: TGTGCCAGCTCACCATTACTGACTAATCAGCCCCAGCATTTT; cdr3_aa: CASSPLLTNQPQHF
clone_size: few; j_call: TRBJ2-1; v_call: TRBV10-3; d_call: TRBD1; cdr3_nt: TGTGCCATCAGTTCGGGGACAGGTTACTACAATGAGCAGTTCTTC; cdr3_aa: CAISSGTGYYNEQFF
clone_size: few; j_call: TRBJ2-3; v_call: TRBV29-1; d_call: TRBD2; cdr3_nt: TGCAGCGTTGGGCAAGCGGGGTGGGGCACAGATACGCAGTATTTT; cdr3_aa: CSVGQAGWGTDTQYF
clone_size: few; j_call: TRBJ1-3; v_call: TRBV5-1; d_call: NA; cdr3_nt: TGCGCCAGCAGCGGGGGGAGCTCTGGAAACACCATATATTTT; cdr3_aa: CASSGGSSGNTIYF
clone_size: many; j_call: TRBJ1-3; v_call: TRBV9; d_call: NA; cdr3_nt: TGTGCCAGCAGCGGATTAGGGACCTCTGGAAACACCATATATTTT; cdr3_aa: CASSGLGTSGNTIYF
clone_size: NA; j_call: TRBJ1-2; v_call: TRBV28; d_call: TRBD1; cdr3_nt: TGTGCCAGCAGGATACCCTCAGGGGGTCGACGGGGCTACACCTTC; cdr3_aa: CASRIPSGGRRGYTF
clone_size: NA; j_call: TRBJ2-1; v_call: TRBV5-1; d_call: TRBD2; cdr3_nt: TGCGCCAGCAGCTTGGGGAGCGGGAGCTCCTACAATGAGCAGTTCTTC; cdr3_aa: CASSLGSGSSYNEQFF
clone_size: few; j_call: TRBJ2-1; v_call: TRBV5-5; d_call: TRBD1; cdr3_nt: TGTGCCAGCAGCTTGGATCCCGACAGGGACCCCTACAATGAGCAGTTCTTC; cdr3_aa: CASSLDPDRDPYNEQFF
clone_size: NA; j_call: TRBJ2-1; v_call: TRBV20-1; d_call: TRBD1; cdr3_nt: TGCAGTGCTAGAGAGCCCAGGGGGATATACAATGAGCAGTTCTTC; cdr3_aa: CSAREPRGIYNEQFF
clone_size: NA; j_call: TRBJ2-7; v_call: TRBV15; d_call: NA; cdr3_nt: TGTGCCACCAGCGGACCCGACAGTGTCGAGCAGTACTTC; cdr3_aa: CATSGPDSVEQYF
clone_size: few; j_call: TRBJ2-2; v_call: TRBV29-1; d_call: TRBD2; cdr3_nt: TGCAGCGCCCGACAAGGACTAGCGGGGAACACCGGGGAGCTGTTTTTT; cdr3_aa: CSARQGLAGNTGELFF
clone_size: NA; j_call: TRBJ1-1; v_call: TRBV20-1; d_call: TRBD1; cdr3_nt: TGCAGTGCTACGAGGACAGGGTACACTGAAGCTTTCTTT; cdr3_aa: CSATRTGYTEAFF
clone_size: NA; j_call: TRBJ2-1; v_call: TRBV9; d_call: TRBD2; cdr3_nt: TGTGCCAGCAGCCCGCGACTAGCGGTGAGCTCCTACAATGAGCAGTTCTTC; cdr3_aa: CASSPRLAVSSYNEQFF
clone_size: few; j_call: TRBJ2-1; v_call: TRBV11-2; d_call: TRBD2; cdr3_nt: TGTGCCAGCAGCTTAGTCCTGGGACTAGGCATGAATGAGCAGTTCTTC; cdr3_aa: CASSLVLGLGMNEQFF